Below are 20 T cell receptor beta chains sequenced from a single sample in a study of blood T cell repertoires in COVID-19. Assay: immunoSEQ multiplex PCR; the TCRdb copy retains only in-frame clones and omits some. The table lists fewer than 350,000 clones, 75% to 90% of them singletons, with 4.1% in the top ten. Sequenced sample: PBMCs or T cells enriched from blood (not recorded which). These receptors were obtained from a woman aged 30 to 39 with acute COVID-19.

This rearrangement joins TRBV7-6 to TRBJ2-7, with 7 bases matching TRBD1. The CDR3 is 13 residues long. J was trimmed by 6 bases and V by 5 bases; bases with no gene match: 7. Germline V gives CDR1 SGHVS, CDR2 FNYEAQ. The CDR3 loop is CASSQGQIGEQYF. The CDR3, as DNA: TGTGCCAGCAGCCAGGGACAGATTGGCGAGCAGTACTTC.

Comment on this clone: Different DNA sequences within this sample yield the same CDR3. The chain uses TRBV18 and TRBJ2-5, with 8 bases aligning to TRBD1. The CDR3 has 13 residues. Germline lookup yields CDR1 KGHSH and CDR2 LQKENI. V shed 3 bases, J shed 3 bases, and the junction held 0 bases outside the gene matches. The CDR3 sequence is CASSPDREETQYF. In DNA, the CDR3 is TGTGCCAGCTCACCGGACAGGGAAGAGACCCAGTACTTC.

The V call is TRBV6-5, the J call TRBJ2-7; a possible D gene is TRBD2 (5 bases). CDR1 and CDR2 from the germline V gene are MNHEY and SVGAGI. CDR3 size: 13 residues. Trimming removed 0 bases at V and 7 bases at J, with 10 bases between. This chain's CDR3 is CASSYSGGGEQYF. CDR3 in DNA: TGTGCCAGCAGTTACTCGGGTGGAGGTGAGCAGTACTTC.

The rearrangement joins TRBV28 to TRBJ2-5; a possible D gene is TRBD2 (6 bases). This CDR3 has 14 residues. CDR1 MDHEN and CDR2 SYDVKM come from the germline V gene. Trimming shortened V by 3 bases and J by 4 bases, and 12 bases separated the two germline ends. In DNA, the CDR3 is TGTGCCAGCAGTTTGGAGGGAAGGGCAGAGACCCAGTACTTC. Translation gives CASSLEGRAETQYF. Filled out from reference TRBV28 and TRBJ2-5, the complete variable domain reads DVKVTQSSRYLVKRTGEKVFLECVQDMDHENMFWYRQDPGLGLRLIYFSYDVKMKEKGDIPEGYSVSREKKERFSLILESASTNQTSMYLCASSLEGRAETQYFGPGTRLLVL.

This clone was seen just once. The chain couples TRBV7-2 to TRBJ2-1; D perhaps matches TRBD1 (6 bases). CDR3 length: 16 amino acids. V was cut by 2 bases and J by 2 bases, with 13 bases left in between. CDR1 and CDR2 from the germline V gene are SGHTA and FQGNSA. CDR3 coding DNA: TGTGCCAGCAGCTTAAAAGGGACATCAGCCTACAATGAGCAGTTCTTC. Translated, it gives CASSLKGTSAYNEQFF.

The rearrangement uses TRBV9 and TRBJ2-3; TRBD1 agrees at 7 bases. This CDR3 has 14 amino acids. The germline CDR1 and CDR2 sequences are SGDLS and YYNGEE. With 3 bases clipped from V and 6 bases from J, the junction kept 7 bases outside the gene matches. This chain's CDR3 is CASSEKHRGDTQYF. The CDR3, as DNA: TGTGCCAGCAGCGAAAAACACAGGGGCGATACGCAGTATTTT.

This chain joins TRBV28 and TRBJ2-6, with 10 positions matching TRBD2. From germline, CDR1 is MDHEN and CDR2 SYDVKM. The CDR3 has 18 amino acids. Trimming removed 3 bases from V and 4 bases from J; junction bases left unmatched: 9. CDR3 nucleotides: TGTGCCAGCAGTTTTGTCTCTAGCGGGAGTACCGGGGCCAACGTCCTGACTTTC. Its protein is CASSFVSSGSTGANVLTF. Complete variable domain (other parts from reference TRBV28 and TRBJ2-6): DVKVTQSSRYLVKRTGEKVFLECVQDMDHENMFWYRQDPGLGLRLIYFSYDVKMKEKGDIPEGYSVSREKKERFSLILESASTNQTSMYLCASSFVSSGSTGANVLTFGAGSRLTVL.

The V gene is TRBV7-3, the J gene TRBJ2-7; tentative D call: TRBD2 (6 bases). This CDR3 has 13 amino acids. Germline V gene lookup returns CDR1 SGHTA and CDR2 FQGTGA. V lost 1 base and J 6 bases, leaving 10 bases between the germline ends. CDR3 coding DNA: TGTGCCAGCAGCTTAATTGGCGGGGCCGAGCAGTACTTC. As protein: CASSLIGGAEQYF.

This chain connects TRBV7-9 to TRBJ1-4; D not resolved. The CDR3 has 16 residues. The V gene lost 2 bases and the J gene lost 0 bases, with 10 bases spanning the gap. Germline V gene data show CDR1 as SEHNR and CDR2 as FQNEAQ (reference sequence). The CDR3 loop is CASSLFVSATNEKLFF. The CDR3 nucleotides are TGTGCCAGCAGCTTATTTGTCTCTGCAACTAATGAAAAACTGTTTTTT.

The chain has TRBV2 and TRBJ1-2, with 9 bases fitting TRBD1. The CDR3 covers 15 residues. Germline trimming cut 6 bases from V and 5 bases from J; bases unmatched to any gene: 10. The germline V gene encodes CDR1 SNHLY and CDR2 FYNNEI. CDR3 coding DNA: TGTGCCAGCAGAGGAACCGGGACAGGGACGTATGGCTACACCTTC. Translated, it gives CASRGTGTGTYGYTF.

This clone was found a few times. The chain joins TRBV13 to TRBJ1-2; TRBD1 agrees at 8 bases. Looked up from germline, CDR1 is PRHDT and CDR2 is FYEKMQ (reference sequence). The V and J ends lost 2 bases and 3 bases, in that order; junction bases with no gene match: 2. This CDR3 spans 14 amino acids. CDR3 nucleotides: TGTGCCAGCAGCTTAAACAGGGGGGACTATGGCTACACCTTC. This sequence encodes CASSLNRGDYGYTF.

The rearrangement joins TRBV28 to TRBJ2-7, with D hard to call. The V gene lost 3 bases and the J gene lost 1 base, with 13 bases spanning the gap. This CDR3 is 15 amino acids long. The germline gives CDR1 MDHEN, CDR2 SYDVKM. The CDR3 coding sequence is TGTGCCAGCAGTTTTTTTCAGCCAGGATCCTACGAGCAGTACTTC. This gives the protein CASSFFQPGSYEQYF.

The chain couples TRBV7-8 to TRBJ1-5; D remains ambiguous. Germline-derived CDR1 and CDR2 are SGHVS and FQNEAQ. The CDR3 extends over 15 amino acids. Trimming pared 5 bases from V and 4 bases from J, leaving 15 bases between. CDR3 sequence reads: CASSQWEGSNQPQHF. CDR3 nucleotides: TGTGCCAGCAGCCAATGGGAGGGATCGAATCAGCCCCAGCATTTT.

The CDR3 here is CASSHPDRLNTEAFF. For the CDR3, the DNA is TGTGCCAGCAGCCACCCCGACAGGTTGAACACTGAAGCTTTCTTT. The chain couples TRBV3-1 (or the pseudogene TRBV3-2) to TRBJ1-1; D perhaps matches TRBD1 (6 bases). Germline CDR1 and CDR2: LGHDT and YNNKEL (reference sequence). V gave up 3 bases and J gave up 0 bases, with 11 bases separating them. The CDR3 has 15 amino acids.

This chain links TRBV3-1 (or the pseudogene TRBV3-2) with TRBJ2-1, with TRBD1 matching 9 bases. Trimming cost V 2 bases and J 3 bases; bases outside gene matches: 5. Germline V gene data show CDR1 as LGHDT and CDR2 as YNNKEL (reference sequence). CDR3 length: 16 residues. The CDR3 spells CASSQFGTGNYNEQFF. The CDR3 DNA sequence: TGTGCCAGCAGCCAATTCGGGACAGGGAACTACAATGAGCAGTTCTTC.

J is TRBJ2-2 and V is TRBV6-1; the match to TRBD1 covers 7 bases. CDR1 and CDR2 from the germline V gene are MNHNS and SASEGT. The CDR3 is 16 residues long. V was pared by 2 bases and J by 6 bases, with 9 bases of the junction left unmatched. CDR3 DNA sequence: TGTGCCAGCAGTGAATACCGGACAGGCCGCTCCGGGGAGCTGTTTTTT. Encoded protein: CASSEYRTGRSGELFF.

CDR3 nucleotide sequence: TGTGCCAGCAGCCTCGGGGAGCGGGAAGCCACCGGGGAGCTGTTTTTT. Protein product: CASSLGEREATGELFF. The rearrangement uses TRBV5-4 and TRBJ2-2; 7 bases match TRBD2. Germline V gene lookup returns CDR1 SGHNT and CDR2 YYREEE (reference sequence). The V and J ends lost 4 bases and 4 bases, in that order; junction bases with no gene match: 10. The CDR3 loop spans 16 amino acids.

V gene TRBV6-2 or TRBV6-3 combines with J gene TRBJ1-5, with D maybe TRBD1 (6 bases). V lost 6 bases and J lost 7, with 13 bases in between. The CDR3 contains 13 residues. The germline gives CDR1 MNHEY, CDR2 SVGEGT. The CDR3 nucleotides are TGTGCCAGCAGCCTTCAGGGGCGACAGCCCCAGCATTTT. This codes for CASSLQGRQPQHF.

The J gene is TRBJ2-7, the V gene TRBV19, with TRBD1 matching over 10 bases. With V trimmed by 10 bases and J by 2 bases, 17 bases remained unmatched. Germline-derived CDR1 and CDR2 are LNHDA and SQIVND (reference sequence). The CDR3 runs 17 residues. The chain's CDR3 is CAIPGGQGLLIPYEQYF. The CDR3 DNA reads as TGTGCCATCCCAGGGGGACAGGGGCTTCTCATCCCCTACGAGCAGTACTTC.

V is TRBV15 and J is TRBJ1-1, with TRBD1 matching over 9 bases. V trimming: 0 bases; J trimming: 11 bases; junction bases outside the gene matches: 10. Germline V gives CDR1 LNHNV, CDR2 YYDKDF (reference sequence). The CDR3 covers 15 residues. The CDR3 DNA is TGTGCCACCAGCAGAGACAGACAGGGGGAGGATTCGGCTTTCTTT. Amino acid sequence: CATSRDRQGEDSAFF.